This T cell receptor (beta chain) was profiled in a study of metastatic and nonmetastatic thyroid tumors. About the research overall: Both malignant and benign thyroid patients supplied peripheral blood and tumor or nodule tissue samples, across which the repertoires of these patients were then compared.

There were no patients who had received any treatment before thyroid surgery. Many counts were recorded for this clone. The antigen remains unidentified. Study-level results: In blood and tumor, TCR beta diversity was reportedly significantly higher in malignant thyroid tumors than in benign nodules.

Original processing methods: A papillary thyroid cancer distant-metastasis classifier was built from CDR3 differences across clinicopathological groups. TCRdb used MiXCR to call clones anew from the PCR reads. The V and J calls here are based on TCRdb, not the publication. The sample has approximately 18,000 clones, roughly 24% seen once. The TCR comes from a female donor with papillary thyroid cancer or a benign thyroid nodule (not recorded which). Some clones in this sample may be carry-over from other donors' samples. Sequencing input: tumor tissue.

CDR3 loop: CASSLASYTRQGVYEQYF. The CDR3 DNA sequence: TGTGCCAGCAGCTTAGCCTCCTATACACGGCAGGGGGTATACGAGCAGTACTTC. V usage is TRBV11-1 and J usage is TRBJ2-7, with 7 bases lining up with TRBD1. In germline, CDR1 is SGHAT, CDR2 FQDESV (reference sequence). This CDR3 has 18 residues. With V trimmed by 0 bases and J by 4 bases, 15 bases remained unmatched.